The 4 T cell receptor beta chains below all came from one sample that was sequenced in a study of cytomegalovirus exposure and HLA in healthy donors. The PCR ran on 60 Vbeta and 13 Jbeta primers. Assay: immunoSEQ multiplex PCR; the TCRdb copy retains only in-frame clones and omits some. The top ten clones hold roughly 6% of a sample with about 140,000 clones, more than 60% of them seen once. The specimen sequenced was PBMCs. The receptors here all came from a woman aged 60-75 years in good health and CMV-seronegative.

This clone has a handful of counts. The chain recombines TRBV4-3 with TRBJ1-2; 7 positions match TRBD1. CDR3 length: 16 amino acids. Looked up from germline, CDR1 is LGHNA and CDR2 is YSLEER. Trimming removed 0 bases from V and 0 bases from J; junction bases left unmatched: 4. CDR3 sequence reads: CASSQDAGGTNYGYTF. CDR3 sequence (DNA): TGCGCCAGCAGCCAAGATGCAGGGGGAACTAACTATGGCTACACCTTC.

V and J are TRBV1 and TRBJ2-5; the table assigns TRBD2, which was not confirmed against the DNA. TRBV1 is deemed a pseudogene. The CDR3 is made up of 14 amino acids. The CDR3 region is CTSSQVKAGRSQYF. CDR3 DNA sequence: TGCACCAGCAGCCAAGTTAAAGCGGGACGTTCCCAGTACTTC.

The chain recombines TRBV6-1 with TRBJ2-7; TRBD1 matches 7 bases. The CDR3 length is 14 residues. Germline V gene sequence: CDR1 MNHNS, CDR2 SASEGT. J was trimmed by 0 bases and V by 6 bases; bases with no gene match: 5. The CDR3 region has the DNA TGTGCCAGCAGACAGGGGTCGAGCTCCTACGAGCAGTACTTC. It translates to CASRQGSSSYEQYF.

The chain recombines TRBV4-3 with TRBJ1-2; perhaps TRBD1 as D (5 bases). This CDR3 has 16 amino acids. Germline CDR1 reads LGHNA; CDR2 reads YSLEER. The V end lost 3 bases, the J end lost 7 bases, and 21 bases lay between the germline ends. The CDR3 sequence is CASSHESGRGKGGYTF. CDR3 DNA: TGCGCCAGCAGCCACGAATCCGGGAGGGGTAAGGGTGGCTACACCTTC.